This T cell receptor beta chain was retrieved from a study of a mutant IDH1 vaccine in newly diagnosed glioma. Whole-study context: Of treated patients, about 60% were men and approximately 40% women, averaging roughly 42 years.

V was shortened by 1 base and J by 8 bases, with 5 bases between the two germline ends. CDR1 and CDR2 from the germline V gene are SSHAT and FNYEAQ (reference sequence). The CDR3 runs 12 residues. Profiling relied on immunoSEQ multiplex PCR, and the TCRdb table lists in-frame clones only, not all of them. The data contain around 87,000 clones, 80% to 90% of them singletons. Time point meaning: baseline, week 1 (first vaccination visit). Specified treatment: pre-vaccination baseline after standard-of-care therapy. This clone was seen a handful of times. The TCR originated in a woman between 45 and 65 years old with glioma. The sample consisted of PBMCs, taken from a glioma patient treated with radiotherapy, temozolomide or both. The chain has TRBV7-7 and TRBJ2-2; D uncertain. CDR3 protein: CASSLEWGELFF. Written as DNA, the CDR3 is TGTGCCAGCAGCTTAGAATGGGGGGAGCTGTTTTTT.